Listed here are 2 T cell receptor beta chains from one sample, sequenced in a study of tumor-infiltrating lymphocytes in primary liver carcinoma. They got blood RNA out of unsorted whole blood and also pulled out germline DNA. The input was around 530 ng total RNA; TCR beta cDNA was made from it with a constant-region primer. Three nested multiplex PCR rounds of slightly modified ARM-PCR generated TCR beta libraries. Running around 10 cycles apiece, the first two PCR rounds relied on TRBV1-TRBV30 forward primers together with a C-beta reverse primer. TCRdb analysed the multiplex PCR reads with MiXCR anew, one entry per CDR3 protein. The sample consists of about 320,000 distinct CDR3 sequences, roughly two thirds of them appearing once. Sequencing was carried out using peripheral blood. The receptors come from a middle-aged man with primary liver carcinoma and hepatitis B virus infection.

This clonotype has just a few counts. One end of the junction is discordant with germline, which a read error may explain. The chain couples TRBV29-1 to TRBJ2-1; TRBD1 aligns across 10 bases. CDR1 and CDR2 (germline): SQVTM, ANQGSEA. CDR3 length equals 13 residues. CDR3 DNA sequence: TGCAGCGCCAGGGACAGGGGATGGAATGGGCAGTTCTTC. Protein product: CSARDRGWNGQFF.

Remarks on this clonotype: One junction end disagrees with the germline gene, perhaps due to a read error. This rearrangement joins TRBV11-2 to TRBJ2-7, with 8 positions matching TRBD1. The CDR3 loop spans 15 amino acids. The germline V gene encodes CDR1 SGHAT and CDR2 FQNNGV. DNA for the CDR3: TGTGCCAGCAGCCCGAGACAGGGGCCGACATACGAGAAGTACTTC. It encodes CASSPRQGPTYEKYF. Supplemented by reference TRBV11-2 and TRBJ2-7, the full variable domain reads EAGVAQSPRYKIIEKRQSVAFWCNPISGHATLYWYQQILGQGPKLLIQFQNNGVVDDSQLPKDRFSAERLKGVDSTLKIQPAKLEDSAVYLCASSPRQGPTYEKYFGPGTRLTVT.